Sequencing of this T cell receptor beta chain was carried out in a study of identical twins. Each CDR3 protein gets one entry after TCRdb re-called the 5' RACE reads with MiXCR. This table holds hundreds of thousands of distinct CDR3 sequences, approximately 7% found once. Study-level points and caveats: Twin pairs' shared out-of-frame alpha sequences were enriched in low generation probability. Monozygotic twins shared more out-of-frame TCR alpha than recombination models predicted. Not following the same donors, the study drew its conclusions from cross-sectional statistical analysis.

This clonotype was picked up a small number of times. The target antigen is unknown. Healthy Caucasians supplied all donations. These data were likewise used in another study, on yellow fever vaccine responses in identical twins.

The receptor was isolated from a young woman in good health. The sample consisted of memory (CD45RO+) T cells sorted from blood.

The DNA for the CDR3 is TGTGCCAGCAGCTTTAGTGGCAATCAGCCCCAGCATTTT. Protein sequence: CASSFSGNQPQHF. This chain links TRBV11-2 with TRBJ1-5; D is uncertain. The CDR3 totals 13 residues. Germline values: CDR1 SGHAT, CDR2 FQNNGV. Trimming cost V 3 bases and J 2 bases, with 5 bases left between them.